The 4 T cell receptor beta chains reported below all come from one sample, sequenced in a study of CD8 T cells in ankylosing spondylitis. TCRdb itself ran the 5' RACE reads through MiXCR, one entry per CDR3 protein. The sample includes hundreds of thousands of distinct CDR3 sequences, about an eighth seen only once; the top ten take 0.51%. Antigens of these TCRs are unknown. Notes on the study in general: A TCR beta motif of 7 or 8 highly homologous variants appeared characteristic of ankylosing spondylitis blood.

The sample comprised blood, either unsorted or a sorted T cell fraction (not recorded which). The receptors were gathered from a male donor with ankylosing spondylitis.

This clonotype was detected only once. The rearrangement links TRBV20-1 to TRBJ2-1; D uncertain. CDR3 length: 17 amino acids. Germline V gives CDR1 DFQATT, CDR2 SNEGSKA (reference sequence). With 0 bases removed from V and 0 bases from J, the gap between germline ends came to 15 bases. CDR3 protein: CSARDEGEASSYNEQFF. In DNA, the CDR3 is TGCAGTGCTAGAGATGAAGGCGAGGCGAGCTCCTACAATGAGCAGTTCTTC.

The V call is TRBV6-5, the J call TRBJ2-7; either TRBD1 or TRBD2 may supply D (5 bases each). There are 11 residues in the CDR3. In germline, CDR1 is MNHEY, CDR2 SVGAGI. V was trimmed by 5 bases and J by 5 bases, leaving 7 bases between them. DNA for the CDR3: TGTGCCAGCAGTCGGGACCACGAGCAGTACTTC. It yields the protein CASSRDHEQYF.

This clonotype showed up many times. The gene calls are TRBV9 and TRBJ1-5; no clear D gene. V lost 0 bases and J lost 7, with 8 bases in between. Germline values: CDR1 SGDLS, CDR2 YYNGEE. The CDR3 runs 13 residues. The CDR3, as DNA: TGTGCCAGCAGCGTAGACCCGGGGCAGCCCCAGCATTTT. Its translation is CASSVDPGQPQHF.

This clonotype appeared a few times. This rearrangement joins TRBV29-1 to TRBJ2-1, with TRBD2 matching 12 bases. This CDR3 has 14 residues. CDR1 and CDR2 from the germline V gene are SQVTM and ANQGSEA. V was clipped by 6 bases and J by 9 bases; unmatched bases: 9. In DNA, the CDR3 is TGCAGCGTCTCTAGCGGGGGGGCCAAGGGTGAGCAGTTCTTC. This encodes CSVSSGGAKGEQFF.